These T cell receptor beta chains were read from a single sample in a study of blood T cell repertoires in COVID-19. The table came from immunoSEQ multiplex PCR; TCRdb's copy has only in-frame clones and leaves some out. The repertoire consists of 130,000 to 150,000 clones, with 80% occurring once and the leading ten covering 10% to 15%. Sequencing was done on a sample of peripheral blood. The origin of the receptors is a man in his sixties with active or convalescent COVID-19. CDR3s include the opening cysteine and the closing phenylalanine or tryptophan.

TRBJ2-1	TRBV9	14	CASSVETGYNEQFF
TRBJ2-2	TRBV5-4	17	CASSAKGGLLNTGELFF
TRBJ1-3	TRBV4-1	15	CASTLAGVRGNTIYF
TRBJ1-2	TRBV6-5	14	CASTRRPSLDGYTF
TRBJ2-7	TRBV7-2	13	CASSLRRSYEQYF
TRBJ2-1	TRBV2	14	CASSSYLSYNEQFF
TRBJ2-7	TRBV7-9	18	CASSITGLAGLSSYEQYF
TRBJ2-3	TRBV18	15	CASSPILAGGDTQYF
TRBJ2-7	TRBV15	15	CATSRARDRPTEQYF
TRBJ2-7	TRBV7-2	14	CASSLQGASYEQYF
TRBJ1-1	TRBV6-6	15	CASSSRPGGNTEAFF
TRBJ1-2	TRBV2	13	CASSTQGNSGYTF
TRBJ2-6	TRBV2	19	CASQSSRGAGRPGANVLTF
TRBJ1-4	TRBV18	16	CASSGAIVATNEKLFF
TRBJ2-1	TRBV30	12	CAWSPLRNEQFF
-	TRBV7-9	12	CASSFKGGELFF
TRBJ2-7	TRBV6-2/TRBV6-3	16	CASSDGAGTGGNEQYF
TRBJ1-5	TRBV19	16	CASSIEAGQGNQPQHF
TRBJ1-2	TRBV4-2	17	CASSQPTQTPTAYGYTF
TRBJ2-1	TRBV15	15	CATSRVGLGVEEQFF
TRBJ2-3	TRBV10-2	13	CASSDYSTDTQYF
TRBJ2-1	TRBV27	14	CASSLQRGGNEQFF
TRBJ2-7	TRBV28	15	CASSFPGLADYEQYF
TRBJ2-7	TRBV6-2/TRBV6-3	17	CASSNGGRPEGPYEQYF
TRBJ2-3	TRBV11-2	16	CASSRTSGSGSDTQYF
TRBJ2-7	TRBV12-3/TRBV12-4	13	CASSFGGDYEQYF
TRBJ1-1	TRBV6-5	13	CASSADRNTEAFF
TRBJ2-1	TRBV27	15	CASSFGQLPTNEQFF
TRBJ1-4	TRBV9	16	CASSPTGWSPNEKLFF
TRBJ1-1	TRBV27	13	CASSQQGNTEAFF
TRBJ1-5	TRBV19	13	CASSISSNQPQHF
TRBJ1-4	TRBV11-2	17	CASSWDSQDATNEKLFF
TRBJ2-1	TRBV30	14	CAWRSGSLRREQFF
TRBJ2-1	TRBV5-4	18	CASSPPTSGRPGGDEQFF
TRBJ1-5	TRBV5-5	14	CASSLGGLGQPQHF
TRBJ2-2	TRBV9	18	CASSVVPSSDSGTGELFF
TRBJ2-3	TRBV3-1/TRBV3-2	16	CASSQRSGRRADTQYF
TRBJ1-4	TRBV3-1/TRBV3-2	15	CASSLSSVRNEKLFF
TRBJ1-2	TRBV6-5	14	CASSSTGVVGGYTF
TRBJ1-4	TRBV2	15	CASSRQGKEDEKLFF
TRBJ2-5	TRBV6-5	15	CASSQIAGEVGTQYF
TRBJ2-3	TRBV5-4	18	CASSLLPGTSGSSDTQYF
TRBJ2-4	TRBV28	12	CASSLMGPVQYF
TRBJ2-1	TRBV28	16	CASSGAGGGSYNEQFF
TRBJ2-5	TRBV7-3	13	CASSSRGQETQYF
TRBJ2-6	TRBV19	14	CASSIAGGLRVLTF